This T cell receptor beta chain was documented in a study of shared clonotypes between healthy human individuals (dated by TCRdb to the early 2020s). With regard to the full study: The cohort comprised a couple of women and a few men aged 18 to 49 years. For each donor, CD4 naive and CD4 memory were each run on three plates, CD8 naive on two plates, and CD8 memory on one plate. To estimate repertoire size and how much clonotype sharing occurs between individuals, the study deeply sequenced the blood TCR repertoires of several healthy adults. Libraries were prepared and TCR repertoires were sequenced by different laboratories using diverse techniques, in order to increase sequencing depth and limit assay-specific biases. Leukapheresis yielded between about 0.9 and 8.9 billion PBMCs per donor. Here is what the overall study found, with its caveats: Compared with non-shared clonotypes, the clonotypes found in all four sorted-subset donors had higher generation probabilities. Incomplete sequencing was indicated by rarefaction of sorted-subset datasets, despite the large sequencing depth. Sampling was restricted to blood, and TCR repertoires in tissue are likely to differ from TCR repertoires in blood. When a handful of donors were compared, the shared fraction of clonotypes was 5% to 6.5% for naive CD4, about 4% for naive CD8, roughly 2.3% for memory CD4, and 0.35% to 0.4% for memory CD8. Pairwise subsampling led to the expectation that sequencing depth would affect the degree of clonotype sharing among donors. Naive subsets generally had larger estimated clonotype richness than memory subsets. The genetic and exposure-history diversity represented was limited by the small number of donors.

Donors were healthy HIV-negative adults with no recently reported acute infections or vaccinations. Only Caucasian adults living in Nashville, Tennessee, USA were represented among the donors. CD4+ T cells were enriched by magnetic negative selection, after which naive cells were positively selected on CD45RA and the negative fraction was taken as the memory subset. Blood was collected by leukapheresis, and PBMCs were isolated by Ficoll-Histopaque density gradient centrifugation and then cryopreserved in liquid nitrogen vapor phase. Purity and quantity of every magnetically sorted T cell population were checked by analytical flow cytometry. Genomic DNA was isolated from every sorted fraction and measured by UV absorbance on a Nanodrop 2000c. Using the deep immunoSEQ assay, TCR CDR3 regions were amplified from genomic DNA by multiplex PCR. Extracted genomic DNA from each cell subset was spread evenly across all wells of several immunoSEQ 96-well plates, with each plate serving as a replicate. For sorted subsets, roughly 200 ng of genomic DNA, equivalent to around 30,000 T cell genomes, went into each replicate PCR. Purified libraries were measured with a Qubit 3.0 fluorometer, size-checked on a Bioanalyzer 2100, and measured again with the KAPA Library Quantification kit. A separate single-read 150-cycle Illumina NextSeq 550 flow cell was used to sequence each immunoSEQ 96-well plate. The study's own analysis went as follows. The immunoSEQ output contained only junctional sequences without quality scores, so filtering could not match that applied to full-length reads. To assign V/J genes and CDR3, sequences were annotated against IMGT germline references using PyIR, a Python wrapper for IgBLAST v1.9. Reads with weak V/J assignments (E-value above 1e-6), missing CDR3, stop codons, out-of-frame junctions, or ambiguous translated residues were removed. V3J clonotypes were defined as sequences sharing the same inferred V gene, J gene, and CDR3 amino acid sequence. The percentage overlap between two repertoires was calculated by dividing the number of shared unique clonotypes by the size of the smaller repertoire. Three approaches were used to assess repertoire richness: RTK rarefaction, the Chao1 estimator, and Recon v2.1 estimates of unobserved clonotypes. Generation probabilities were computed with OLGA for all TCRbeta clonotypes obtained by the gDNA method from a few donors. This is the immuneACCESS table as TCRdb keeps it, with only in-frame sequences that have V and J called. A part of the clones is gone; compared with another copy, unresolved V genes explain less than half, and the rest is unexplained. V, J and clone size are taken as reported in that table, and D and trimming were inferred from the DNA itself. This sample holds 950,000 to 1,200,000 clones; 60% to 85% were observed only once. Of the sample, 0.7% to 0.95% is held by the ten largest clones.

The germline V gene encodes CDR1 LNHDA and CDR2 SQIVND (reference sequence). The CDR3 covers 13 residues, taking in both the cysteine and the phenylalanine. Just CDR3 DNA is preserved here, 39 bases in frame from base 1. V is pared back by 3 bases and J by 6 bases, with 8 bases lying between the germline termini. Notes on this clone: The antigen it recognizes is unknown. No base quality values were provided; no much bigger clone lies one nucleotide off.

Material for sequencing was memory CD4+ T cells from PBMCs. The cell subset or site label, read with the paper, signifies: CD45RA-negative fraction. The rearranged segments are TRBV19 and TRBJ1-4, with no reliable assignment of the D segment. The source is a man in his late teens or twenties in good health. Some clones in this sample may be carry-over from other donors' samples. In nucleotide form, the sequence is TGTGCCAGTAGTATGCGTTTTGATGAAAAACTGTTTTTT. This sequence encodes CASSMRFDEKLFF.